The 10 T cell receptor beta chains below come from one sample, sequenced in a study of immune heterogeneity within non-small cell lung tumors. For the TCR beta CDR3, multiplex PCR with 32 V and 13 J primers performed the amplification. Each CDR3 protein gets one entry after TCRdb re-called the multiplex PCR reads with MiXCR. This sample yields some 19,000 distinct CDR3 sequences, of which 25% to 35% are seen a single time; around 3.9% belongs to the top ten. Template came from bulk tumor genomic DNA, at roughly 600 ng per sample. Each primary tumor yielded several biopsies, collected far apart from one another at surgery. The patients were newly diagnosed with non-small cell lung cancer, had not been treated, and had curative surgery. Material for sequencing was lung tumor tissue. The receptors derive from a man aged 35-49 years with non-small cell lung cancer.

This clonotype is classed as medium-sized. The chain carries TRBV29-1 and TRBJ1-2, with D hard to call. The CDR3 covers 11 residues. Germline V gene sequence: CDR1 SQVTM, CDR2 ANQGSEA. Trimming cost V 7 bases and J 4 bases, with 10 bases left between them. Here the CDR3 reads CSAAAVYGYTF. CDR3 nucleotide sequence: TGCAGCGCCGCGGCGGTCTATGGCTACACCTTC. Variable domain in full (rest from reference TRBV29-1 and TRBJ1-2): SAVISQKPSRDICQRGTSLTIQCQVDSQVTMMFWYRQQPGQSLTLIATANQGSEATYESGFVIDKFPISRPNLTFSTLTVSNMSPEDSSIYLCSAAAVYGYTFGSGTRLTVV.

The J gene is TRBJ2-1, the V gene TRBV24-1; TRBD2 might be the D (6 bases). The CDR3 is 17 amino acids. Germline loops: CDR1 KGHDR, CDR2 SFDVKD. The V end was cut by 6 bases, the J end by 0 bases, with 17 bases between. CDR3 bases: TGTGCCACCAGTTATCACTTAGCGGAGTACTCCTACAATGAGCAGTTCTTC. Its protein product is CATSYHLAEYSYNEQFF.

V is TRBV7-8 and J is TRBJ2-7, with D possibly TRBD2 on 6 matching bases. V lost 2 bases, J lost 3 bases, and 11 bases lay in between. The CDR3 loop spans 14 amino acids. CDR1 and CDR2 from the germline V gene are SGHVS and FQNEAQ. CDR3 in amino acids: CASSLYAGLYEQYF. For the CDR3, the DNA is TGTGCCAGCAGCTTATATGCGGGGCTCTACGAGCAGTACTTC.

With regard to this clonotype: At one end the junction does not follow the germline gene, possibly because of a read error. This chain uses TRBV5-4 with TRBJ2-7, with TRBD1 matching over 8 bases. Germline CDR1 reads SGHNT; CDR2 reads YYREEE (reference sequence). This CDR3 comprises 14 residues. The CDR3: CSSSRGQGVYEQYF. The CDR3 DNA reads as TGTTCCAGCAGCCGTGGACAGGGTGTATACGAGCAGTACTTC.

Comments on this clonotype: It may be a read error: a sequence one base away is much more abundant. The chain combines TRBV5-1 with TRBJ1-6; the D gene is possibly TRBD1 (5 bases). CDR1 and CDR2 from the germline V gene are SGHRS and YFSETQ. The length of the CDR3 is 14 residues. CDR3 DNA sequence: TGCGCCATCAGCTTAAGGGGAGAAAATTCACCCCTCCACTTT. It encodes CAISLRGENSPLHF.

This clonotype was seen a few times. The J gene is TRBJ1-4, the V gene TRBV7-7, with TRBD1 as a possible D gene (6 bases). The CDR3 contains 15 residues. Germline CDR1 is SSHAT and CDR2 is FNYEAQ (reference sequence). The CDR3 DNA reads as TGTTCTAGCAGCCCAACTGGACAGCTTAATGAAAAACTGTTTTTT. This sequence encodes CSSSPTGQLNEKLFF.

This clonotype has only a few counts. The chain links TRBV15 to TRBJ2-5; possibly TRBD2 for D (6 bases). Per the germline V gene, CDR1 is LNHNV and CDR2 is YYDKDF (reference sequence). The CDR3 consists of 15 residues. V shed 5 bases and J shed 9 bases, with 22 bases lying between them. The CDR3 protein is CATSAGLGDRGPQYF. The CDR3 nucleotides read TGTGCCACCAGCGCGGGGTTAGGGGATAGAGGGCCCCAGTACTTC.

This chain connects TRBV7-2 to TRBJ1-5; no clear D gene. V was pared by 1 base and J by 6 bases, with 4 bases between. The germline CDR1 and CDR2 sequences are SGHTA and FQGNSA. The CDR3 covers 12 residues. The CDR3 DNA sequence: TGTGCCAGCAGCTTAGTGAGTCAGCCCCAGCATTTT. Encoded protein: CASSLVSQPQHF. Variable domain in full (rest from reference TRBV7-2 and TRBJ1-5): GAGVSQSPSNKVTEKGKDVELRCDPISGHTALYWYRQSLGQGLEFLIYFQGNSAPDKSGLPSDRFSAERTGGSVSTLTIQRTQQEDSAVYLCASSLVSQPQHFGDGTRLSIL.

V and J are TRBV6-2 or TRBV6-3 and TRBJ1-5; the D gene is possibly TRBD1 (5 bases). V was cut by 10 bases and J by 5 bases, with 18 bases left in between. Germline CDR1 is MNHEY and CDR2 is SVGEGT. CDR3 length: 14 amino acids. In DNA form, the CDR3 reads TGTGCCACCCACCCCGGACATTCGTATCAGCCCCAGCATTTT. Its translation: CATHPGHSYQPQHF.

With regard to this clonotype: This could be a read error, since a much larger clone is one nucleotide away. This sequence joins TRBV10-3 and TRBJ2-7; no firm D call. The CDR3 sequence is 12 residues long. Germline V gene data show CDR1 as ENHRY and CDR2 as SYGVKD. The CDR3 DNA is TGTGCCATCAGTGAGCACCGCTACGACCAGTACTTC. It encodes CAISEHRYDQYF.